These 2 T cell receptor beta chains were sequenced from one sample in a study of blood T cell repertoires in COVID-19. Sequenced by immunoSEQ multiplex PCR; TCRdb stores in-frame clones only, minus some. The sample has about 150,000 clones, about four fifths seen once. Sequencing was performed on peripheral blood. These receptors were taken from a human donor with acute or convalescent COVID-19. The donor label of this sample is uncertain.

CDR3 loop: CASSPHPQGPEGYTF. For the CDR3, the DNA is TGTGCCAGCAGTCCGCACCCACAGGGTCCGGAGGGCTACACCTTC. V and J are TRBV27 and TRBJ1-2; D possibly corresponds to TRBD1 (6 bases). The CDR3 covers 15 residues. The germline gives CDR1 MNHEY, CDR2 SMNVEV (reference sequence). The V and J ends lost 5 bases and 8 bases respectively, with 21 bases between them.

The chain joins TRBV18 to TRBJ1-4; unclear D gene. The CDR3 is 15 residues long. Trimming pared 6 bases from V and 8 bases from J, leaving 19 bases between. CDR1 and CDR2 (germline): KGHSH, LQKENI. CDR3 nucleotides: TGTGCCAGCTCGGCGATGGCCCTAGGGAGGGAAAAACTGTTTTTT. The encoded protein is CASSAMALGREKLFF.